Listed below are T cell receptor beta chains from one sample, sequenced in a study of blood T cell repertoires in COVID-19. Libraries were prepared by immunoSEQ multiplex PCR; TCRdb keeps only in-frame clonotypes and omits some of them. The table includes 200,000 to 250,000 clones, 88% detected once. The sample comprised peripheral blood. The receptor source for this set is a woman aged 55-69 years with acute or convalescent COVID-19. CDR3s include the opening cysteine and the closing phenylalanine or tryptophan. The D gene is left open where the match is weak. Not all rows give a size; the values are once, few, many and, for expanded clones, a class.

TRBJ2-5	TRBD2	.	TRBV3-1/TRBV3-2	CASSPGTSVSETQYF	TGTGCCAGCAGCCCCGGGACTAGCGTTTCAGAGACCCAGTACTTC
TRBJ1-2	TRBD1	.	TRBV30	CAWRAPGTGIGYTF	TGTGCCTGGAGGGCACCCGGGACAGGGATAGGCTACACCTTC
TRBJ1-3	.	.	TRBV18	CASSPRTMEGNTIYF	TGTGCCAGCTCACCAAGGACTATGGAGGGAAACACCATATATTTT
TRBJ2-5	.	.	TRBV19	CATGAGKTQYF	TGTGCCACAGGGGCAGGAAAGACCCAGTACTTC
TRBJ1-1	.	.	TRBV19	CASSVMRNTEAFF	TGTGCCAGTAGCGTAATGAGGAACACTGAAGCTTTCTTT
TRBJ2-3	.	.	TRBV6-5	CASSYSRGDTQYF	TGTGCCAGCAGTTACTCGCGGGGAGATACGCAGTATTTT
TRBJ1-1	TRBD1	.	TRBV5-1	CASSPGQGAFGTEAFF	TGCGCCAGCAGCCCCGGACAGGGGGCGTTTGGCACTGAAGCTTTCTTT
TRBJ1-4	TRBD1	.	TRBV4-1	CASSPRTGRLATNEKLFF	TGCGCCAGCAGCCCGAGGACAGGGCGTCTTGCAACTAATGAAAAACTGTTTTTT
TRBJ1-5	.	.	TRBV7-2	CASSLKSFYRDNQPQHF	TGTGCCAGCAGCCTAAAGTCCTTCTACAGGGACAATCAGCCCCAGCATTTT
TRBJ1-4	TRBD1	.	TRBV7-2	CASSLRQGYEKLFF	TGTGCCAGCAGCTTGAGACAGGGTTATGAAAAACTGTTTTTT
TRBJ2-2	.	.	TRBV3-1/TRBV3-2	CASSQQYRRYTGELFF	TGTGCCAGCAGCCAACAATACAGGCGTTACACCGGGGAGCTGTTTTTT
TRBJ1-1	.	.	TRBV3-1/TRBV3-2	CASSLIGGAGFTEAFF	TGTGCCAGCAGCCTCATAGGAGGCGCTGGGTTCACTGAAGCTTTCTTT
TRBJ1-3	.	.	TRBV19	CASHPGLGNTIYF	TGTGCCAGTCATCCAGGGTTAGGAAACACCATATATTTT
TRBJ2-4	.	.	TRBV12-2	CASRLYVRNIQYF	TGTGCAAGTCGCTTATACGTCAGAAACATTCAGTACTTC
TRBJ1-1	.	.	TRBV19	CASSLASTWGTEAFF	TGTGCCAGTAGCCTAGCCTCCACCTGGGGCACTGAAGCTTTCTTT
TRBJ2-1	.	.	TRBV9	CASSVLAYNEQFF	TGTGCCAGCAGCGTATTAGCCTACAATGAGCAGTTCTTC
TRBJ2-5	TRBD1	.	TRBV30	CAWGGQAQETQYF	TGTGCCTGGGGTGGACAGGCCCAAGAGACCCAGTACTTC
TRBJ1-5	.	.	TRBV20-1	CSAGGRGNQPQHF	TGCAGTGCTGGTGGGAGGGGCAATCAGCCCCAGCATTTT
TRBJ1-2	TRBD1	.	TRBV27	CASIRGGQACNYGYTF	TGTGCCAGCATCCGAGGGGGACAGGCTTGTAACTATGGCTACACCTTC
TRBJ2-7	TRBD1	.	TRBV10-1	CASSNFDPGQKPYEQYF	TGCGCCAGCAGCAATTTCGACCCGGGACAGAAGCCCTACGAGCAGTACTTC
TRBJ1-1	.	.	TRBV20-1	CSAIDETEAFF	TGCAGTGCCATAGATGAGACTGAAGCTTTCTTT
TRBJ2-1	.	.	TRBV7-8	CASSYGGAPLNEQFF	TGTGCCAGCAGCTATGGGGGGGCCCCCCTCAATGAGCAGTTCTTC
TRBJ1-5	TRBD1	.	TRBV19	CASTRDRASNQPQHF	TGTGCCAGTACCCGGGACAGGGCAAGCAATCAGCCCCAGCATTTT
TRBJ1-1	.	.	TRBV23-1	CASSRYREDYTEAFF	TGCGCCAGCAGTCGATACAGGGAAGATTACACTGAAGCTTTCTTT
TRBJ1-5	TRBD1	.	TRBV6-1	CASSAGTGYSNQPQHF	TGTGCCAGCAGTGCCGGGACAGGCTATAGCAATCAGCCCCAGCATTTT
TRBJ1-5	TRBD1	.	TRBV19	CASSFGTDYSNQPQHF	TGTGCCAGTAGCTTTGGGACAGATTATAGCAATCAGCCCCAGCATTTT
TRBJ2-7	.	.	TRBV28	CASSLGGRRNDEQYF	TGTGCCAGCAGTTTGGGTGGGAGAAGGAACGACGAGCAGTACTTC
TRBJ1-5	.	.	TRBV5-8	CASSLPGGSSYSNQPQHF	TGTGCCAGCAGCTTGCCCGGGGGAAGCTCTTATAGCAATCAGCCCCAGCATTTT
TRBJ1-1	TRBD1	once	TRBV2	CASSEETGVGTEAFF	TGTGCCAGCAGTGAAGAAACAGGGGTTGGGACTGAAGCTTTCTTT
TRBJ2-1	TRBD1	.	TRBV2	CASSARDRSYNEQFF	TGTGCCAGCAGTGCGAGGGACAGGTCCTACAATGAGCAGTTCTTC
TRBJ1-6	TRBD1	.	TRBV27	CASSLGQDNSPLHF	TGTGCCAGCAGTTTGGGACAGGATAATTCACCCCTCCACTTT
TRBJ2-5	TRBD2	.	TRBV7-2	CASSLGGEGLETQYF	TGTGCCAGCAGCTTAGGGGGGGAGGGTTTGGAGACCCAGTACTTC
TRBJ1-1	.	once	TRBV19	CASSPRQGRGTEAFF	TGTGCCAGTAGTCCCCGTCAGGGAAGGGGCACTGAAGCTTTCTTT
TRBJ1-2	TRBD1	.	TRBV19	CASSIGTAYGYGYTF	TGTGCCAGTAGTATTGGGACAGCCTACGGCTATGGCTACACCTTC
TRBJ2-7	TRBD2	few	TRBV3-1/TRBV3-2	CASSRGIGTSGSNSYEQYF	TGTGCCAGCAGCCGAGGCATAGGGACTAGCGGGAGTAATTCCTACGAGCAGTACTTC
TRBJ1-6	.	.	TRBV30	CAWVDRQANYNSPLHF	TGTGCCTGGGTTGACCGACAGGCCAACTATAATTCACCCCTCCACTTT
TRBJ2-6	TRBD1	.	TRBV30	CAWGTGDRANVLTF	TGTGCCTGGGGGACAGGGGATAGGGCCAACGTCCTGACTTTC
TRBJ1-6	.	.	TRBV2	CASSPGVSPLHF	TGTGCCAGCAGTCCAGGGGTTTCACCCCTCCACTTT
TRBJ1-6	.	.	TRBV19	CASSGRRNSPLHF	TGTGCCAGTAGTGGGAGACGGAACTCACCCCTCCACTTT
TRBJ1-2	.	.	TRBV27	CASSLSRGRGGYTF	TGTGCCAGCAGTTTATCGCGGGGCCGAGGTGGCTACACCTTC
TRBJ1-1	.	.	TRBV7-9	CAGGEAFF	TGTGCCGGGGGGGAGGCTTTCTTT
TRBJ1-2	TRBD1	.	TRBV7-9	CASSSWTGTNYGYTF	TGTGCCAGCAGCTCCTGGACAGGGACAAACTATGGCTACACCTTC
TRBJ1-2	.	.	TRBV15	CATSRGRGQSYGYTF	TGTGCCACCAGCAGAGGCAGAGGACAGTCCTATGGCTACACCTTC
TRBJ2-3	TRBD1	.	TRBV2	CASRIDRATDTQYF	TGTGCCAGCAGGATTGACAGGGCAACAGATACGCAGTATTTT
TRBJ2-1	.	once	TRBV3-1/TRBV3-2	CASSQDVGGGSNEQFF	TGTGCCAGCAGCCAAGACGTGGGAGGGGGGAGTAATGAGCAGTTCTTC
TRBJ1-1	.	once	TRBV19	CASRRGQNTEAFF	TGTGCCAGCCGAAGGGGACAAAACACTGAAGCTTTCTTT
TRBJ1-5	TRBD1	.	TRBV28	CASTLDRGGQPQHF	TGTGCCAGCACTCTGGACAGGGGTGGGCAGCCCCAGCATTTT
TRBJ1-4	.	.	TRBV1	CTSSHGQGIIPTNEKLFF	TGCACCAGCAGCCACGGACAGGGTATCATCCCAACTAATGAAAAACTGTTTTTT